The 2 T cell receptor beta chains below all came from one sample that was sequenced in a study of control samples from healthy donors and cancer patients. The protocol was immunoSEQ multiplex PCR, while the TCRdb copy is restricted to in-frame clones and leaves out a portion. This sample has about 180,000 clones; nearly 90% occur once, and the top ten carry approximately 1.4%. Sequencing was carried out using blood. These receptors were taken from a woman aged 45-65 years in good health.

This chain uses TRBV30 with TRBJ1-4; maybe TRBD1 (5 bases). V was cut by 1 base and J by 3 bases, with 9 bases left in between. Per the germline V gene, CDR1 is GTSNPN and CDR2 is SVGIG (reference sequence). This CDR3 has 14 residues. CDR3 region: CAWSAGGSNEKLFF. The CDR3 DNA reads TGTGCCTGGAGTGCTGGGGGGTCTAATGAAAAACTGTTTTTT.

Notes on this clone: Other DNA sequences of this sample code for an identical CDR3. The V gene is TRBV7-9, the J gene TRBJ1-4; 7 bases agree with TRBD1. The V and J ends lost 5 bases and 8 bases, in that order; junction bases with no gene match: 11. CDR1 and CDR2 (germline): SEHNR, FQNEAQ (reference sequence). CDR3 length equals 15 residues. The CDR3 DNA reads as TGTGCCAGCAGCCCCCCGACAGGGAGGGGGGAAAAACTGTTTTTT. The encoded protein is CASSPPTGRGEKLFF. The variable domain in full, with the rest retrieved from reference TRBV7-9 and TRBJ1-4, is DTGVSQNPRHKITKRGQNVTFRCDPISEHNRLYWYRQTLGQGPEFLTYFQNEAQLEKSRLLSDRFSAERPKGSFSTLEIQRTEQGDSAMYLCASSPPTGRGEKLFFGSGTQLSVL.